The clone carrying this TCR beta chain showed up just a few times. The target antigen is unknown. This sample is part of a study of shared clonotypes between healthy human individuals. Healthy HIV-negative adults with no recent acute infections or vaccinations were recruited as donors. Genomic DNA for unsorted samples was obtained from about 90 million PBMCs. General study results and limits: Tissue TCR repertoires likely differ from these blood-only repertoires. The genetic and exposure-history diversity represented was limited by few donors.

This CDR3 has 14 amino acids. CDR1 is SGHRS, CDR2 YFSETQ, per germline. Trimming pared 2 bases from V and 8 bases from J, leaving 13 bases between. Data came from immunoSEQ multiplex PCR; TCRdb stores just in-frame clones and leaves some out. This sample carries hundreds of thousands of clones, roughly three quarters of them seen once, and the ten largest clones take around 13%. Material: PBMCs. This TCR came from a woman aged 40 to 50 in good health. Some clones in this sample may be carry-over from other donors' samples. The rearrangement links TRBV5-1 to TRBJ2-2; D is ambiguous. The CDR3 reads CASSLGVDSGELFF. The CDR3 DNA follows: TGCGCCAGCAGCTTAGGAGTCGATTCTGGGGAGCTGTTTTTT.